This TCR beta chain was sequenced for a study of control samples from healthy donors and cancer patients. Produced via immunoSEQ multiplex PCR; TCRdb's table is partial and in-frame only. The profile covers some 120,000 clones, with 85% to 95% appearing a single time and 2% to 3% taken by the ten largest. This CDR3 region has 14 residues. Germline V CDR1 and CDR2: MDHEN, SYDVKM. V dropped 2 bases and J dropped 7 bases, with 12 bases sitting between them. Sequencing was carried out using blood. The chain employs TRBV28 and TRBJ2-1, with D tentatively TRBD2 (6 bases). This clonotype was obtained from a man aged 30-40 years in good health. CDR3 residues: CASSLGGFRNEQFF. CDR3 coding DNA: TGTGCCAGCAGTTTAGGAGGGTTTCGGAATGAGCAGTTCTTC.